These 20 T cell receptor beta chains originate from one sample sequenced in a study of T cell changes during pregnancy in multiple sclerosis. Some clones are missing from TCRdb's copy, which holds only in-frame ones; the method was immunoSEQ multiplex PCR. Of 20,000 to 25,000 clones listed, 85% to 95% were seen once; the top ten hold about 7%. Sample: CD8+ T cells from peripheral blood mononuclear cells, taken in the third trimester of pregnancy. The receptors shown here come from a female donor with multiple sclerosis, enrolled in a pregnancy study.

This clone was counted a single time. This sequence joins TRBV2 and TRBJ2-1, with TRBD1 matching over 8 bases. Germline CDR1 and CDR2: SNHLY and FYNNEI. V shed 6 bases and J 7 bases; nucleotides not matched to a gene: 11. The CDR3 runs 15 residues. In DNA, the CDR3 is TGTGCCAGCAGCTCAGGGGGCGCGGGGAGAAATGAGCAGTTCTTC. Its protein product is CASSSGGAGRNEQFF.

The rearrangement joins TRBV5-1 to TRBJ1-1; perhaps TRBD1 as D (5 bases). Trimming cost V 4 bases and J 1 base, with 14 bases left between them. In germline, CDR1 is SGHRS, CDR2 YFSETQ. CDR3 size: 15 residues. DNA of the CDR3: TGCGCCAGCAGCCTGGAAGTACAGGCGAACACTGAAGCTTTCTTT. It yields the protein CASSLEVQANTEAFF.

This clone was observed once. The rearrangement joins TRBV4-3 to TRBJ2-5; 8 nucleotides line up with TRBD2. Germline V gene data show CDR1 as LGHNA and CDR2 as YSLEER. The CDR3 runs 18 residues. Trimming took 0 bases from V and 0 from J; bases not matched to a gene: 9. CDR3 region: CASSQDWMPLADQETQYF. The CDR3 nucleotides are TGCGCCAGCAGCCAAGATTGGATGCCACTAGCGGACCAAGAGACCCAGTACTTC.

This rearrangement joins TRBV4-2 to TRBJ1-1, with D uncertain. V lost 0 bases and J lost 5, with 13 bases in between. Germline assignment: CDR1 LGHNA and CDR2 YNFKEQ. The CDR3 contains 15 residues. The CDR3 region has the DNA TGTGCCAGCAGCCAAGATTTAGGAGGGAGGACTGAAGCTTTCTTT. As protein: CASSQDLGGRTEAFF.

The chain joins TRBV4-3 to TRBJ1-1; unclear D gene. The V and J ends lost 2 bases and 2 bases respectively, with 9 bases between them. The CDR3 loop spans 14 amino acids. Germline loops: CDR1 LGHNA, CDR2 YSLEER. The CDR3 is CASSQTGGNTEAFF. Written as DNA, the CDR3 is TGCGCCAGCAGCCAAACCGGAGGTAACACTGAAGCTTTCTTT.

CDR3 DNA: TGTGCCAGCAGTCCCTCTTCAGGGGACACTGAAGCTTTCTTT. Translating it yields CASSPSSGDTEAFF. This chain joins TRBV27 and TRBJ1-1; a weak D match, TRBD1 (6 bases). Trimming cost V 5 bases and J 3 bases, with 13 bases left between them. CDR3 length: 14 residues. CDR1 is MNHEY and CDR2 is SMNVEV in the germline V gene (reference sequence).

V usage is TRBV6-1 and J usage is TRBJ2-1, with TRBD1 as a possible D gene (6 bases). The CDR3 runs 17 residues. Trimming removed 2 bases from V and 2 bases from J, with 16 bases in between. Germline values: CDR1 MNHNS, CDR2 SASEGT. The CDR3 DNA is TGTGCCAGCAGTGAATTCGGTGGGACAACAGCCTACAATGAGCAGTTCTTC. Translated, it gives CASSEFGGTTAYNEQFF.

The chain recombines TRBV2 with TRBJ2-1; D gene ambiguous. CDR3 length: 14 amino acids. Germline CDR1 SNHLY, CDR2 FYNNEI. The V and J ends lost 1 base and 2 bases respectively, with 6 bases between them. CDR3 in DNA: TGTGCCAGCAGTGAAGACTCCACCTACAATGAGCAGTTCTTC. It encodes CASSEDSTYNEQFF. Filled out from reference TRBV2 and TRBJ2-1, the complete variable domain reads EPEVTQTPSHQVTQMGQEVILRCVPISNHLYFYWYRQILGQKVEFLVSFYNNEISEKSEIFDDQFSVERPDGSNFTLKIRSTKLEDSAMYFCASSEDSTYNEQFFGPGTRLTVL.

The chain carries TRBV2 and TRBJ2-2; TRBD2 aligns across 11 bases. Germline V gives CDR1 SNHLY, CDR2 FYNNEI. With 5 bases clipped from V and 5 bases from J, the junction kept 10 bases outside the gene matches. CDR3 size: 17 residues. CDR3 nucleotides: TGTGCCAGCAGTTCCTCCGGGACTAGCGGTACTACCGGGGAGCTGTTTTTT. Translation: CASSSSGTSGTTGELFF.

By sample share, this clone is medium-sized. The V call is TRBV15, the J call TRBJ1-2; 7 nucleotides agree with TRBD1. Looked up from germline, CDR1 is LNHNV and CDR2 is YYDKDF (reference sequence). This CDR3 has 14 residues. Trimming cost V 6 bases and J 4 bases; bases outside gene matches: 8. CDR3 region: CATSQYRGSYGYTF. For the CDR3, the DNA is TGTGCCACCAGTCAATACAGGGGAAGCTATGGCTACACCTTC. The variable domain in full, with the rest retrieved from reference TRBV15 and TRBJ1-2, is DAMVIQNPRYQVTQFGKPVTLSCSQTLNHNVMYWYQQKSSQAPKLLFHYYDKDFNNEADTPDNFQSRRPNTSFCFLDIRSPGLGDTAMYLCATSQYRGSYGYTFGSGTRLTVV.

V usage is TRBV9 and J usage is TRBJ2-7, with a weak D call TRBD2 (5 bases). Trimming left V 2 bases short and J 1 base short, with 13 bases between. This CDR3 comprises 15 residues. Germline V CDR1 and CDR2: SGDLS, YYNGEE. CDR3 residues: CASSVSGERSYEQYF. CDR3 in DNA: TGTGCCAGCAGCGTGTCCGGGGAACGATCCTACGAGCAGTACTTC.

In this sample, this clone is medium-sized. The chain employs TRBV5-4 and TRBJ2-1, with 10 bases fitting TRBD2. Looked up from germline, CDR1 is SGHNT and CDR2 is YYREEE (reference sequence). The CDR3 sequence is 17 residues long. J lost 7 bases, V lost 0 bases, and 10 bases had no gene match. CDR3 bases: TGTGCCAGCAGCTTGGAGGTCAGCGGGGGGGCGAGGAATGAGCAGTTCTTC. Protein product: CASSLEVSGGARNEQFF.

The chain is built from TRBV28 and TRBJ2-7; 9 positions agree with TRBD1. The germline gives CDR1 MDHEN, CDR2 SYDVKM. The length of the CDR3 is 18 residues. V dropped 1 base and J dropped 0; count of bases not matched to a gene: 10. The CDR3 DNA follows: TGTGCCAGCAGTTTATACGCAAGAGGGACAGGGATCTCCTACGAGCAGTACTTC. This translates into CASSLYARGTGISYEQYF.

J is TRBJ2-1 and V is TRBV27; 7 bases line up with TRBD2. Trimming removed 4 bases from V and 1 base from J; junction bases left unmatched: 4. Per germline, CDR1 MNHEY and CDR2 SMNVEV (reference sequence). The CDR3 loop spans 15 amino acids. CDR3 bases: TGTGCCAGCAGTTCACTAGCGCGGTCCTACAATGAGCAGTTCTTC. Encoded protein: CASSSLARSYNEQFF.

This chain connects TRBV6-1 to TRBJ2-5, with D possibly matching TRBD1 (5 bases). Trimming left V 2 bases short and J 2 bases short, with 9 bases between. This CDR3 has 14 amino acids. Germline CDR1 is MNHNS and CDR2 is SASEGT. The CDR3 sequence: CASSEKTGQETQYF. Written as DNA, the CDR3 is TGTGCCAGCAGTGAAAAAACAGGTCAAGAGACCCAGTACTTC.

This chain uses TRBV29-1 with TRBJ2-7; 8 nucleotides agree with TRBD1. V gave up 7 bases and J gave up 2 bases; unmatched junction bases: 4. From germline, CDR1 is SQVTM and CDR2 ANQGSEA. The CDR3 is made up of 12 amino acids. In DNA, the CDR3 is TGCAGCGCTACGACAGGGGCCTACGAGCAGTACTTC. Translating gives CSATTGAYEQYF.

Concerning this clone: A read error may account for a junction end that differs from germline. The chain uses TRBV7-9 and TRBJ2-2; 9 bases match TRBD1. Germline assignment: CDR1 SEHNR and CDR2 FQNEAQ (reference sequence). This CDR3 comprises 15 residues. CDR3 residues: CASSLYRGQGGELLF. In DNA form, the CDR3 reads TGTGCCAGCAGCTTATACAGGGGGCAAGGCGGGGAGCTGCTTTTT.

The genes are TRBV4-2 and TRBJ2-3; TRBD2 agrees at 12 bases. J lost 4 bases, V lost 1 base, and 3 bases had no gene match. In germline, CDR1 is LGHNA, CDR2 YNFKEQ. The CDR3 is 16 residues long. The CDR3 sequence is CASSQGLAGVADTQYF. The CDR3 nucleotides read TGTGCCAGCAGCCAAGGACTAGCGGGAGTAGCAGATACGCAGTATTTT.

The rearrangement uses TRBV7-9 and TRBJ2-1; D is possibly TRBD2 (5 bases). V was pared by 4 bases and J by 7 bases, with 8 bases between. The length of the CDR3 is 12 residues. CDR1 SEHNR and CDR2 FQNEAQ come from the germline V gene (reference sequence). CDR3 in DNA: TGTGCCAGCAGCTCCTGGGAGAATGAGCAGTTCTTC. Encoded protein: CASSSWENEQFF.

The chain carries TRBV6-5 and TRBJ2-5, with a possible D match to TRBD2 (6 bases). Germline CDR1 MNHEY, CDR2 SVGAGI. V was shortened by 7 bases and J by 2 bases, with 11 bases between the two germline ends. This CDR3 is built from 13 residues. CDR3 in DNA: TGTGCCAGCAAGGAGGGACCACAAGAGACCCAGTACTTC. As protein: CASKEGPQETQYF.